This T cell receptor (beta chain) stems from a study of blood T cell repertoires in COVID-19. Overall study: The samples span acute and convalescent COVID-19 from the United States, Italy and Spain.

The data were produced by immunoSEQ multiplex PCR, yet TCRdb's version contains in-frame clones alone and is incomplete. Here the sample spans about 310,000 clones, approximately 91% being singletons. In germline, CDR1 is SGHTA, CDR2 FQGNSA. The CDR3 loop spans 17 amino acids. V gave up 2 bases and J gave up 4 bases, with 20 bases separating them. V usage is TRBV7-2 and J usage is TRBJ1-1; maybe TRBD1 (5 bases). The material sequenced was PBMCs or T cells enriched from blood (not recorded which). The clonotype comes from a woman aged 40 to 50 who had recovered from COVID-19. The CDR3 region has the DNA TGTGCCAGCAGCTTACGGGGGTTTTCCCCGATGGGCACTGAAGCTTTCTTT. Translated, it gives CASSLRGFSPMGTEAFF. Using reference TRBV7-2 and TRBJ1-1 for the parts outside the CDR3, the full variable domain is GAGVSQSPSNKVTEKGKDVELRCDPISGHTALYWYRQSLGQGLEFLIYFQGNSAPDKSGLPSDRFSAERTGGSVSTLTIQRTQQEDSAVYLCASSLRGFSPMGTEAFFGQGTRLTVV.